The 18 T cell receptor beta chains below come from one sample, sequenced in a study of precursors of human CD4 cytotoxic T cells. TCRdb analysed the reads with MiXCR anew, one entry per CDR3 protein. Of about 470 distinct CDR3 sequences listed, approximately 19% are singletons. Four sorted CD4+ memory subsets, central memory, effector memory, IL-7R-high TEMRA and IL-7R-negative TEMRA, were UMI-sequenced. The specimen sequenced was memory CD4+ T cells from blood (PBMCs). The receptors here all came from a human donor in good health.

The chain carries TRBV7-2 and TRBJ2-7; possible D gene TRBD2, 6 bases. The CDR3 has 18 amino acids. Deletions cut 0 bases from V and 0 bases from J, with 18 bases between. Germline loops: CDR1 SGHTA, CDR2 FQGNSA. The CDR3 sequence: CASSLAQGVSGYSYEQYF. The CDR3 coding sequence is TGTGCCAGCAGCTTAGCCCAGGGTGTTAGCGGTTACTCCTACGAGCAGTACTTC.

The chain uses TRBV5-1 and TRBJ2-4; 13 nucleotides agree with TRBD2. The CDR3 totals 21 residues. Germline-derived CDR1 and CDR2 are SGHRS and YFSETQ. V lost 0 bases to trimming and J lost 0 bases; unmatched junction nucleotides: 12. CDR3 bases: TGCGCCAGCAGCTTGGGGGGACTAGCGGGGACTGCGGACCTAGCCAAAAACATTCAGTACTTC. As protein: CASSLGGLAGTADLAKNIQYF.

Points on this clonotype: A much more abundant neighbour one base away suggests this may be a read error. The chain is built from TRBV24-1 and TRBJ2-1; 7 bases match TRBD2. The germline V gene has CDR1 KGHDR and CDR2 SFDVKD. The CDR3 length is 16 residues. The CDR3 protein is CATSVSGGSSYNEQLF. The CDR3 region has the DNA TGTGCCACCAGTGTATCAGGCGGGAGCTCCTACAATGAGCAGTTATTC.

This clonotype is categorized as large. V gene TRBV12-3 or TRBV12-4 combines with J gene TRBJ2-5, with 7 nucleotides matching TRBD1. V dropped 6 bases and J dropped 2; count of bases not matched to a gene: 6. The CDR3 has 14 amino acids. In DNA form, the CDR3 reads TGTGCCAGCAGCGGCCGGGACAGACAAGAGACCCAGTACTTC. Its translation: CASSGRDRQETQYF.

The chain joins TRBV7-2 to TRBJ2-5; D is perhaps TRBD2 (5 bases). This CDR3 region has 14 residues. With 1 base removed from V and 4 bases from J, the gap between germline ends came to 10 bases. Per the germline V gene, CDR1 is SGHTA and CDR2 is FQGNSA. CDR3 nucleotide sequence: TGTGCCAGCAGCTTAGGCTTCGGGATAGAGACCCAGTACTTC. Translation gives CASSLGFGIETQYF.

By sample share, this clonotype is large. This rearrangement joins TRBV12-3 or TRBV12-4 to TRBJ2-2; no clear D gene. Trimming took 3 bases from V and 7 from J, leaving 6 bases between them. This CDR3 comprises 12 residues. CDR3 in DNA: TGTGCCAGCAGTTTTGAGGTCGGGGAGCTGTTTTTT. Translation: CASSFEVGELFF.

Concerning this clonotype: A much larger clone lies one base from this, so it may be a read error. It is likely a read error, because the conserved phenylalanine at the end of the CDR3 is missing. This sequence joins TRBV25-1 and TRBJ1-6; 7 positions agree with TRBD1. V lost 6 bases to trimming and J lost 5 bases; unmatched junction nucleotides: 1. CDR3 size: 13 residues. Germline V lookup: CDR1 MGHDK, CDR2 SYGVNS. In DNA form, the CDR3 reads TGTGCCAGCAGGGGGACAGATAATTCACCCCTCCACATT. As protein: CASRGTDNSPLHI.

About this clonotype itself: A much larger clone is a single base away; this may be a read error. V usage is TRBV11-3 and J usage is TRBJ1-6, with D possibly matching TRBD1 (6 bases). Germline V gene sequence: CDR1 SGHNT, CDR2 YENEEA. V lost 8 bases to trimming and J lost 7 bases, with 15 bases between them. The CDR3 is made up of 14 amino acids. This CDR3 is CASGPDSTNSPLHF. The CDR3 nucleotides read TGTGCCAGCGGCCCGGACAGTACAAATTCACCCCTCCACTTT.

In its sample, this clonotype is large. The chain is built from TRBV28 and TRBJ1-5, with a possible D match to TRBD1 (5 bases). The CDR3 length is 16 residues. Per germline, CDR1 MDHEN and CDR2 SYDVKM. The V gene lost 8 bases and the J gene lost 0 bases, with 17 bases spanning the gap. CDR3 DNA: TGTGCCAGCTTCGGACACGGGACTGATAGCAATCAGCCCCAGCATTTT. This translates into CASFGHGTDSNQPQHF. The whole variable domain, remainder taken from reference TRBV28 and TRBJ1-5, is DVKVTQSSRYLVKRTGEKVFLECVQDMDHENMFWYRQDPGLGLRLIYFSYDVKMKEKGDIPEGYSVSREKKERFSLILESASTNQTSMYLCASFGHGTDSNQPQHFGDGTRLSIL.

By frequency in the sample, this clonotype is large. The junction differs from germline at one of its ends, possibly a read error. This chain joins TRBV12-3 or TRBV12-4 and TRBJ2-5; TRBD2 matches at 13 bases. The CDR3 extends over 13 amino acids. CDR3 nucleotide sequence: TGTGCCAGCAGTTTTGGACTAGCGGGAGCCGAGAACTTC. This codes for CASSFGLAGAENF.

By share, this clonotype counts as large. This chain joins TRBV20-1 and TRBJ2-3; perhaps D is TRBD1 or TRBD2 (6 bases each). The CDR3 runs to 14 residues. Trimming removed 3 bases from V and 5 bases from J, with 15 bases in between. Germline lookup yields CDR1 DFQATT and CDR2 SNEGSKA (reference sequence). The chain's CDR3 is CSASRGGVGDTQYF. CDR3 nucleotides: TGCAGTGCTAGCAGGGGAGGTGTGGGAGATACGCAGTATTTT.

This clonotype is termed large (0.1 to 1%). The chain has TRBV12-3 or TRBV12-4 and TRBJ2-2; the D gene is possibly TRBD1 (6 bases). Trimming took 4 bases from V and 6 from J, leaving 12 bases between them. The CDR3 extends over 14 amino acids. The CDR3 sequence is CASSSRGLAGELFF. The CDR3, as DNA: TGTGCCAGCAGTTCTAGGGGGTTGGCCGGGGAGCTGTTTTTT.

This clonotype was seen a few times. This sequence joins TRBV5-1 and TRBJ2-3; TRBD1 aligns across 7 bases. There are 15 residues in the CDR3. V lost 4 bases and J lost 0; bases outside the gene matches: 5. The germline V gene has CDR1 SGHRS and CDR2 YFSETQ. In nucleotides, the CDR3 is TGCGCCAGCAGCCCCGGACAGGAAAGCACAGATACGCAGTATTTT. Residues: CASSPGQESTDTQYF.

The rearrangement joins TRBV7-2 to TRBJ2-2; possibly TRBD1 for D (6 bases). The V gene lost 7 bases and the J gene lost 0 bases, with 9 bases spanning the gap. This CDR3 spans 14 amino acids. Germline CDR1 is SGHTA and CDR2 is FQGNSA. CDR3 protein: CASTWTANTGELFF. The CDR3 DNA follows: TGTGCCAGCACATGGACAGCGAACACCGGGGAGCTGTTTTTT. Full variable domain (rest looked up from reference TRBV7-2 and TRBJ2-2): GAGVSQSPSNKVTEKGKDVELRCDPISGHTALYWYRQSLGQGLEFLIYFQGNSAPDKSGLPSDRFSAERTGGSVSTLTIQRTQQEDSAVYLCASTWTANTGELFFGEGSRLTVL.

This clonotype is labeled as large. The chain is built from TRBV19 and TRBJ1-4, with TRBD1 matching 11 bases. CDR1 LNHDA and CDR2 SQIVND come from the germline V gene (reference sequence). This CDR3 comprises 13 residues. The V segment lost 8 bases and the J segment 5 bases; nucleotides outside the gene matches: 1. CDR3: CASGTGGNEKLFF. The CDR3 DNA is TGTGCCAGTGGGACAGGGGGAAATGAAAAACTGTTTTTT.

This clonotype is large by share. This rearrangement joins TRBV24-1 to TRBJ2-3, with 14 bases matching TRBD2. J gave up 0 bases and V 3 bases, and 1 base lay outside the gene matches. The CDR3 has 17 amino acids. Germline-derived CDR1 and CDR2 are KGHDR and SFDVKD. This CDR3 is CATSDGLAGGSTDTQYF. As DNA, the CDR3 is TGTGCCACCAGTGATGGACTAGCGGGAGGAAGCACAGATACGCAGTATTTT.

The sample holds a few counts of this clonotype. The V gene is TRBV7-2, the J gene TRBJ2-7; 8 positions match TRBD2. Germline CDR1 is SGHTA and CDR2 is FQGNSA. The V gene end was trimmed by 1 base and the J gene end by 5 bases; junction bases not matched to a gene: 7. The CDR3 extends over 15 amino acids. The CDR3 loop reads CASSLDSGSINEQYF. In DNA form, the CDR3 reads TGTGCCAGCAGCTTAGACAGCGGGAGTATTAACGAGCAGTACTTC.

CDR3 residues: CASSLDGMRPQETQYF. The CDR3 DNA reads TGTGCCAGCAGCTTAGACGGTATGCGTCCACAAGAGACCCAGTACTTC. The rearrangement uses TRBV7-2 and TRBJ2-5; D is undetermined. The CDR3 loop spans 16 amino acids. CDR1 and CDR2 (germline): SGHTA, FQGNSA. V was shortened by 1 base and J by 2 bases, with 14 bases between the two germline ends.